The entry below gives a single TCR beta chain sequence along with its context. The sample comes from a study of PD-L1 blockade in urothelial cancer. The time point here: pretreatment peripheral blood. Each PCR reaction had synthetic TCR analog templates spiked into it. Assay used: immunoSEQ multiplex PCR; TCRdb lists only in-frame clones, some missing. The table lists about 52,000 clones, about 80% of them singletons. The clonotype comes from a man in his fifties or sixties with urothelial cancer. The sequencing here drew on PBMCs, taken around atezolizumab (anti-PD-L1) treatment.

The CDR3 nucleotides read TGCAGCGTTGTGGAACCGGGACAGGGTTACTACGAGCAGTACTTC. Translation gives CSVVEPGQGYYEQYF. V and J are TRBV29-1 and TRBJ2-7; 9 bases are a match to TRBD1. From germline, CDR1 is SQVTM and CDR2 ANQGSEA. Trimming removed 4 bases from V and 3 bases from J; junction bases left unmatched: 10. The CDR3 has 15 residues.